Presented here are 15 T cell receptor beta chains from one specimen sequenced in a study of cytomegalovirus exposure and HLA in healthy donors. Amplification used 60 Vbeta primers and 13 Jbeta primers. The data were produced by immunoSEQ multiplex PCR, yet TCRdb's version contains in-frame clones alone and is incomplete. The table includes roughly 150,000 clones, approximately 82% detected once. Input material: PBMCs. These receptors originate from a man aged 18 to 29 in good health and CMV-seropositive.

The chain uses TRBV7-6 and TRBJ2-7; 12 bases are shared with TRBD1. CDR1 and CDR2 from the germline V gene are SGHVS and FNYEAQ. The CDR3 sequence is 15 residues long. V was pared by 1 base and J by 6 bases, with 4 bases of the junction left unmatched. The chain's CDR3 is CASSLEGTGGGEQYF. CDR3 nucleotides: TGTGCCAGCAGCTTAGAAGGGACAGGGGGCGGCGAGCAGTACTTC.

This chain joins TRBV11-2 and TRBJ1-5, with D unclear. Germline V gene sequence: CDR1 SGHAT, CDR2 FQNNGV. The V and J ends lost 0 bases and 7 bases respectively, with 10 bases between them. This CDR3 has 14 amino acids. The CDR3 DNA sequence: TGTGCCAGCAGCTTAGAGGGAGGGTACCAGCCCCAGCATTTT. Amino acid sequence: CASSLEGGYQPQHF.

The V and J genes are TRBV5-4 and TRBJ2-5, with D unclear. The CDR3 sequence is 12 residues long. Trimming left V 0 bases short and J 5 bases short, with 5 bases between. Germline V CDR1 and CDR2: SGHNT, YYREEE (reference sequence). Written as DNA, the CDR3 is TGTGCCAGCAGCTTGGCCCGGGAGACCCAGTACTTC. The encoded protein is CASSLARETQYF.

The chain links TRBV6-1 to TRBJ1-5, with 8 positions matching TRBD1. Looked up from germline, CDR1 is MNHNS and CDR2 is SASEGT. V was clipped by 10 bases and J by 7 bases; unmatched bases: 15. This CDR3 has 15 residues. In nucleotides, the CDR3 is TGTGCCACTAACCCCGACAGGGGATCGCAACAGCCCCAGCATTTT. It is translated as CATNPDRGSQQPQHF.

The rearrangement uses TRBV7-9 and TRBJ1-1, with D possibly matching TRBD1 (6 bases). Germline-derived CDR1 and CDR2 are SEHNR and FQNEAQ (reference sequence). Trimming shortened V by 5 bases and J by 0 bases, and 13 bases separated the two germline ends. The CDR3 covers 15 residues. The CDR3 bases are TGTGCCAGCAGCCAAAACAGGGCGATGAACACTGAAGCTTTCTTT. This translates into CASSQNRAMNTEAFF.

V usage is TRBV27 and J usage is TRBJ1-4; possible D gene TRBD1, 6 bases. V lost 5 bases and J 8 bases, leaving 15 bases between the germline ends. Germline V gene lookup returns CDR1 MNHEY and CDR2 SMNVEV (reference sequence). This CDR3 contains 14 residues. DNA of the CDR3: TGTGCCAGCAGTCCCAGTGCCCAGGGGGAAAAACTGTTTTTT. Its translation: CASSPSAQGEKLFF.

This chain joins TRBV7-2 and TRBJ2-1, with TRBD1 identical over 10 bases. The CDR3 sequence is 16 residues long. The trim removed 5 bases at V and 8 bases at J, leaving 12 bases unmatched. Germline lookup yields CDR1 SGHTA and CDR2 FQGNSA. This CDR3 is CASSPTPGQGRDEQFF. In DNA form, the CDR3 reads TGTGCCAGCAGCCCCACGCCGGGACAGGGGAGGGATGAGCAGTTCTTC. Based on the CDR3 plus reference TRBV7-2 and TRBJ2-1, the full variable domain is GAGVSQSPSNKVTEKGKDVELRCDPISGHTALYWYRQSLGQGLEFLIYFQGNSAPDKSGLPSDRFSAERTGGSVSTLTIQRTQQEDSAVYLCASSPTPGQGRDEQFFGPGTRLTVL.

CDR3 nucleotides: TGTGCCAGCAGCGGACTAGCGGGAGCGGGCGAGCAGTACTTC. Translating gives CASSGLAGAGEQYF. The chain carries TRBV6-6 and TRBJ2-7, with 13 bases aligning to TRBD2. Trimming at V came to 6 bases and at J to 6 bases, leaving 5 bases not matched to a gene. CDR1 is MNHNY and CDR2 is SVGAGI in the germline V gene (reference sequence). The CDR3 runs to 14 residues.

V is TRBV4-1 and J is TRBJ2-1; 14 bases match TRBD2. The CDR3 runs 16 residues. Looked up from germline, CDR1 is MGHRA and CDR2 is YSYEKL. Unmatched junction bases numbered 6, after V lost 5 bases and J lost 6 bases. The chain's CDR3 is CASSKAGTSGSNEQFF. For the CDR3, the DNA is TGCGCCAGCAGCAAAGCAGGGACTAGCGGGAGCAATGAGCAGTTCTTC.

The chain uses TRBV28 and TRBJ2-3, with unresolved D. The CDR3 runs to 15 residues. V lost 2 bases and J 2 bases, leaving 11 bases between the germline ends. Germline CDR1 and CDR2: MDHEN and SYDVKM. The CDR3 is CASSLRWRNTDTQYF. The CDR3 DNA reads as TGTGCCAGCAGTTTACGTTGGCGGAACACAGATACGCAGTATTTT. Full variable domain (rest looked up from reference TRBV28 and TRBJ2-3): DVKVTQSSRYLVKRTGEKVFLECVQDMDHENMFWYRQDPGLGLRLIYFSYDVKMKEKGDIPEGYSVSREKKERFSLILESASTNQTSMYLCASSLRWRNTDTQYFGPGTRLTVL.

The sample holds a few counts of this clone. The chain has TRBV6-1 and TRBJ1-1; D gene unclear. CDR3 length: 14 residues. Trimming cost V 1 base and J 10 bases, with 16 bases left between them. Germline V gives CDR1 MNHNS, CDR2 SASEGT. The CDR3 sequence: CASSEGLRRRGAFF. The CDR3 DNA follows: TGTGCCAGCAGTGAAGGTTTAAGGCGCCGGGGAGCTTTCTTT.

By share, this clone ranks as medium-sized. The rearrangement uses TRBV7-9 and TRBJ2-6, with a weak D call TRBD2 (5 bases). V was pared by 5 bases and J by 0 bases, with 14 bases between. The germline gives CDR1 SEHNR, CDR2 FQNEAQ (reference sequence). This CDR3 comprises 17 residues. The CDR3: CASSRDNWDSGANVLTF. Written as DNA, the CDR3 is TGTGCCAGCAGCCGGGATAATTGGGACTCTGGGGCCAACGTCCTGACTTTC.

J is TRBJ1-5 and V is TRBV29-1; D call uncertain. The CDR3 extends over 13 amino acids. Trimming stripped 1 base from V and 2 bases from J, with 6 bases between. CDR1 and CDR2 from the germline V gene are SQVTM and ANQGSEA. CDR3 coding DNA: TGCAGCGTTGAAGGGAGTGGCAATCAGCCCCAGCATTTT. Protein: CSVEGSGNQPQHF.

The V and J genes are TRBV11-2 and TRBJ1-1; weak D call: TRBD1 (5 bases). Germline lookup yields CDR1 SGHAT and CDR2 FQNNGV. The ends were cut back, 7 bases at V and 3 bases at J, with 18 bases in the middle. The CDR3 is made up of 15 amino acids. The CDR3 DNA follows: TGTGCCAGCAACGGGGGTGGGACCGGGGACACTGAAGCTTTCTTT. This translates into CASNGGGTGDTEAFF.

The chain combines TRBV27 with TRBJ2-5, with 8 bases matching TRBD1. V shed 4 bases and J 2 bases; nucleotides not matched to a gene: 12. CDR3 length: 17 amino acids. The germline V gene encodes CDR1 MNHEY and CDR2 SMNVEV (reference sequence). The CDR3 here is CASSSHGTGVPQETQYF. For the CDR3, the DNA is TGTGCCAGCAGTTCACACGGGACAGGCGTACCTCAAGAGACCCAGTACTTC.